Sequencing of this T cell receptor (beta chain) was carried out in a study of cytomegalovirus exposure and HLA in healthy donors (TCRdb year 2017). With respect to the entire study: An earlier analysis of 550 to 700 of the donors reported about 250 Gb of sequence data and 117 million unique TCR beta sequences from some 180 million T cells. Every discovery cohort repertoire had been produced on one sequencing platform. Both class I and class II loci were covered by HLA typing, at four-digit resolution. A later genetic analysis used genome-wide SNP genotypes for about three fifths of the 666 donors, treating that subset as a discovery cohort. Roughly 5 DR-DQ haplotypes were handled as single units for association and clustering, since linkage in the cohort was strong. The T cell repertoires of several hundred subjects were profiled by immunosequencing and related to cytomegalovirus serostatus. In addition to the first cohort of about 650 subjects, a separate validation cohort of over 90 different subjects was used. To study patterns of TCR occurrence, a later analysis re-analyzed previously published TCR beta repertoires from 600 to 750 donors and added high-resolution HLA genotyping. Rather than using new phenotypic data, the later analysis identified candidate immune exposures from TCR beta sequences and from how often those sequences occurred across donors. Among about 360 genotyped donors of the cohort, an average of approximately 240,000 unique TCR beta nucleotide sequences were sequenced per donor, roughly 18% of them non-productive. Donor age, sex, ethnicity and CMV serostatus were collected together with the repertoire data. Of the roughly 400 genotyped donors, around 81% fell in the genetic ancestry cluster associated with self-reported Caucasian donors. An earlier analysis of several hundred of the donors applied high-throughput TCR beta sequencing to assess whether each TCR beta V gene segment acted as functional or pseudogenic. The number of donors typed differed by locus, with 629-630 for A, B, C, DRB1 and DQB1, around 560 for DQA1, some 570 for DPA1, and around 450 for DPB1. Roughly 300 gigabases of sequencing data and around 88 million unique TCR sequences made up an early release that covered fewer than 650 HLA-typed donors. High-throughput TCR immunosequencing, statistical association of individual TCRs with disease status, and machine learning were combined to predict cytomegalovirus infection status. The aim of the study was to test whether cataloging public T cell receptors could identify signatures of past pathogen exposure.

For CDR1 and CDR2, the germline V gene lists LGHNT and FRNRAP. V is pruned by 1 base and J by 4 bases, leaving 6 bases of the junction without a gene match. Taken from cysteine to phenylalanine, the CDR3 has 15 residues. The sequence is cut down to CDR3 DNA, 45 bases in frame from base 1. What the authors observed across the whole study: In a later genetic analysis, a missense DCLRE1C variant was associated with V-gene and J-gene trimming of TCR beta chains, and the association was replicated in an independent cohort. Across donors, most TCR sequences were observed very rarely, whereas some public TCRs were present in many individuals. A further reported finding was that TCR beta sequences accurately predicted the HLA-A and HLA-B alleles for most subjects in the first cohort. Because counts were too low, roughly 18 rarely observed V segments, including chromosome 9 orphons, were left out of the earlier analysis of over 550 of the donors. In a later analysis, the rate of TCR association differed among HLA loci, with DRB1 alleles having the most associated TCRs and HLA-C alleles having the fewest. Correlated functional status among segregating V segments might be attributable to linkage disequilibrium, but an unknown experimental factor could not be ruled out. The sequencing pipeline was judged likely to have produced a cluster of highly shared sequence variants as a technical artifact. The 87-base-pair reads could not distinguish some IMGT-functional V segments, including TRBV6-2 and TRBV6-3, so those segments were excluded. In an earlier analysis of some 540 of the donors, most TCR beta V segments appeared in productive rearrangements about 87% or about 30% of the time, broadly matching IMGT annotations. Most CMV-associated TCR beta chains appeared to be HLA-restricted in a later analysis, and the HLA associations seemed to be driven largely by CMV exposure. Roughly uniform sequencing depth across donors was assumed in presence/absence analyses, although this assumption may not hold. According to the authors, the approach could potentially be generalized to other disease states and immunological phenotypes. A few of the identified cytomegalovirus-associated TCR beta chains were confirmed in vitro to be specific for cytomegalovirus antigens. In a later analysis, several top co-occurrence clusters were reported to appear linked to parvovirus B19, influenza, CMV and Epstein-Barr virus. Only TCR beta chains were sequenced in this cohort, and the absence of alpha or paired-chain data limited detectable features. The only immune exposure information available for the cohort was CMV serostatus. In a later analysis, HLA-associated TCR beta chains were found to be more clonally expanded and to have lower generation probabilities than equally common non-associated chains. When HLA alleles, especially DR and DQ, strongly co-occurred, TCR associations were difficult to assign to individual alleles. A later genetic analysis reported fewer N-insertions in productive TCRs among donors in an Asian-associated ancestry cluster than the roughly 700-donor mean. A later analysis associated about 16,000 TCR beta sequences with specific HLA alleles at a false discovery rate of 0.05. The study listed 170 or so TCR beta chains as associated with cytomegalovirus. Because some donors lacked HLA typing at each locus, the association tests relied only on the typed subset. The classifier was reported to diagnose cytomegalovirus status with high specificity and sensitivity in both the original cohort and the validation cohort.

Concerning this clone itself: The specificity of this receptor is unknown. Base qualities are not provided; no much larger clone lies one nucleotide away.

The cohort consisted of 650 to 700 healthy bone marrow donors. At the time of sampling, all cohort members were nominally healthy, though unrecorded immune exposures were likely present. The donor was CMV seropositive and was included in the group of 270 or so seropositive cohort members. A peripheral blood sample was collected from each donor, and TCR beta sequencing was performed on peripheral blood mononuclear cells. The Qiagen DNeasy Blood Extraction Kit was used to extract genomic DNA from the blood cell samples. Preparation of the library involved the immunoSEQ multiplex PCR assay. For the multiplex PCR, a mixture combining 60 forward primers for TCR Vbeta segments and 13 reverse primers for TCR Jbeta segments was used. The CDR3 region of rearranged TCR beta genes was amplified from genomic DNA with a multiplex PCR assay. The amplified TCR beta libraries were sequenced on the Illumina HiSeq System as 87-base-pair reads. Per the original workflow: Across the 500 to 700 repertoires, a later analysis counted approximately 83 million unique TCR beta chains, roughly 11 million of which were shared by at least two donors. To remove PCR and sequencing errors, raw reads were error-corrected and collapsed into unique sequences using a nearest-neighbor algorithm that merged closely related sequences. Alignment of CDR3 sequences to IMGT reference sequences was used to assign V, D and J gene segments. For a sequence to be retained, a match of at least six nucleotides to both a V gene segment and a J gene segment was required. A rearrangement was called productive if the CDR3 had no stop codons and remained in frame with V and J, and every other rearrangement was called non-productive. Following IMGT convention, CDR3 was defined as the stretch from the second conserved V-encoded cysteine to the conserved J-encoded phenylalanine. The earlier analysis of some 540 of the donors excluded any sequence lacking an unambiguous match to a single V gene segment. In an earlier analysis of 450 to 700 of the donors, V segments were called functional above 56.7% productive rearrangements and were called segregating when the between-donor standard deviation exceeded 5%. A statistical classification framework was built for diagnosing cytomegalovirus status from the catalog of TCR beta chain sequences. A later analysis assigned V and J genes by comparing TCR nucleotide sequences with IMGT/GENE-DB human TR gene sequences. A later analysis assigned CDR3 sequences and most-parsimonious VDJ recombination scenarios with the TCRdist pipeline. In a later analysis, each TCR beta chain was defined by its CDR3 amino acid sequence together with its V-gene family, and reads without a unique V-gene family were excluded. In a later analysis, around 600 highly shared, low-generation-probability nucleotide sequences were removed to address suspected cross-contamination and a sequencing artifact. A later analysis calculated a clonal expansion index for each public chain from normalized within-repertoire ranks of inferred template counts. Generation probabilities in a later analysis came from a VDJ recombination model fitted to out-of-frame rearrangements, and those results were checked against IGoR. In a later analysis, TCR-TCR, TCR-HLA and TCR-CMV co-occurrence was scored with hypergeometric tests, and a repertoire-size bias correction was applied to TCR pairs. A later analysis estimated false discovery rates by permuting HLA or CMV assignments 20 times. In a later analysis, co-occurring TCRs were grouped using DBSCAN, and TCRdist sequence similarity was added for clustering within HLA-allele-positive subsets. Repertoires with fewer than 30,000 or more than 120,000 public chains were left out of co-occurrence clustering, as were about 5 repertoires with anomalous nucleotide sharing. This is the immuneACCESS table as TCRdb keeps it, with only in-frame sequences that have V and J called. A part of the clones is gone; compared with another copy, unresolved V genes explain less than half, and the rest is unexplained. V and J calls and clone size follow that table, whereas D and trimming were derived from the DNA. The sample yields approximately 73,000 clones; 65% to 85% were counted once. Roughly 22% of the sample comes from the top ten.

Sequencing used PBMCs. The sequence joins TRBV12-5 to TRBJ1-2, and TRBD1 aligns with 7 junction nucleotides. The TCR sequence derives from a woman aged 40 to 55 in good health and CMV-seropositive. In nucleotides, the sequence is TGTGCTAGTGGTTTGGGAATCCCAGGGGGCTATGGCTACACCTTC. Its translation is CASGLGIPGGYGYTF.